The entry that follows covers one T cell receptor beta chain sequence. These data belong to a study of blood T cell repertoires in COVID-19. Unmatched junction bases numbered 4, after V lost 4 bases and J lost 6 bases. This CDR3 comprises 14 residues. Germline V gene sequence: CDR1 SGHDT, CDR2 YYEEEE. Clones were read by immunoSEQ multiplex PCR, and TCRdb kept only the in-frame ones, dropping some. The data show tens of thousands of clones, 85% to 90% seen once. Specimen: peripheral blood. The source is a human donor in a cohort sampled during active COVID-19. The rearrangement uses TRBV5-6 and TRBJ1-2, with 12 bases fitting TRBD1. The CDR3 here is CASSPGTGGHGYTF. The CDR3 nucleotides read TGTGCCAGCAGCCCCGGGACAGGGGGCCATGGCTACACCTTC.